Here is one T cell receptor beta chain with its context. Enrolled through a virtual design, the participants were between about 18 and 100 years of age and came from about two dozen US areas. This record belongs to a study of blood T cell repertoires in COVID-19. Background on the study: Italy, Spain and the United States were the sources of the convalescent and acute COVID-19 samples. PBMCs, B-cell-depleted T cells, or T cells were the source of the cDNA or gDNA that made up the material.

The authors' processing: Researchers report that nucleated cell counts were estimated from reference gene primer amplification. Measured with immunoSEQ multiplex PCR; TCRdb has only the in-frame clones, and not every one. V, J and clone size are those of that table, while D and trimming were read from the DNA. The sample lists about 150,000 clones, about 81% occurring once. Germline loops: CDR1 SQVTM, CDR2 ANQGSEA. Losses at the gene ends were 4 bases for V and 7 bases for J; bases not matched to a gene: 3. The CDR3 has 13 amino acids. The chain carries TRBV29-1 and TRBJ1-6; 8 bases align to TRBD1. Sequences were obtained from PBMCs or T cells enriched from blood (not recorded which). The receptor was derived from a man aged 50 to 60 who had recovered from COVID-19. The CDR3 region is CSVADRGNSPLHF. The CDR3 nucleotides are TGCAGCGTTGCCGACAGGGGAAATTCACCCCTCCACTTT.